These T cell receptor beta chains were read from a single sample in a study of T cells in narcolepsy. The table came from immunoSEQ multiplex PCR; TCRdb's copy has only in-frame clones and leaves some out. This table holds over 10,000 clones, approximately 91% found once. The specimen sequenced was CD45RA- memory CD4+ T cells from PBMCs. The receptors originated from a human donor with narcolepsy. The conserved cysteine and the conserved F or W are not part of the CDR3 here. The D gene is left open where the match is weak. Not all rows give a size; the values are once, few, many and, for expanded clones, a class.

d_gene: -
abundance: -
v_gene: TRBV23-1
j_gene: TRBJ2-1
CDR3aa: ASSQTWALSYYNEQF

d_gene: TRBD2
abundance: -
v_gene: TRBV4-1
j_gene: TRBJ2-1
CDR3aa: ASSQDPTSGKVYNEQF

d_gene: TRBD2
abundance: -
v_gene: TRBV7-8
j_gene: TRBJ2-7
CDR3aa: ASRPGLAGKRYEQY

d_gene: TRBD1
abundance: once
v_gene: TRBV30
j_gene: TRBJ2-1
CDR3aa: AWRAGQGFREQF

d_gene: -
abundance: -
v_gene: TRBV7-9
j_gene: TRBJ2-1
CDR3aa: ASSLGTGRNEQF

d_gene: -
abundance: -
v_gene: TRBV19
j_gene: TRBJ2-3
CDR3aa: ASSMLEGVPQY

d_gene: -
abundance: -
v_gene: TRBV19
j_gene: TRBJ1-5
CDR3aa: AVAGSNQPQH

d_gene: -
abundance: -
v_gene: TRBV28
j_gene: TRBJ1-1
CDR3aa: ASSLWDEGTEAF

d_gene: TRBD1
abundance: -
v_gene: TRBV5-6
j_gene: TRBJ2-2
CDR3aa: ASSLPGTGAGELF

d_gene: TRBD1
abundance: -
v_gene: TRBV5-4
j_gene: TRBJ2-1
CDR3aa: ASSSMDRAGNEQF

d_gene: -
abundance: -
v_gene: TRBV19
j_gene: TRBJ1-2
CDR3aa: AIQPTGLDGGYT

d_gene: -
abundance: -
v_gene: TRBV19
j_gene: TRBJ2-1
CDR3aa: ANTGAGPYNEQF

d_gene: TRBD2
abundance: -
v_gene: TRBV4-1
j_gene: TRBJ2-7
CDR3aa: ASSQGGGRSYEQY

d_gene: -
abundance: -
v_gene: TRBV6-5
j_gene: -
CDR3aa: ASSYTGVVGEQY

d_gene: TRBD1
abundance: -
v_gene: TRBV9
j_gene: TRBJ1-1
CDR3aa: ASSGSRGPGTEAF

d_gene: -
abundance: -
v_gene: TRBV6-6
j_gene: TRBJ2-7
CDR3aa: ASSTGTAREQY

d_gene: -
abundance: -
v_gene: TRBV2
j_gene: TRBJ1-5
CDR3aa: ASTSAGYSNQPQH

d_gene: TRBD1
abundance: -
v_gene: TRBV7-3
j_gene: TRBJ2-1
CDR3aa: ASSLNRGVNNEQF

d_gene: TRBD2
abundance: -
v_gene: TRBV10-3
j_gene: TRBJ2-3
CDR3aa: AISEGSASGRGDTQY